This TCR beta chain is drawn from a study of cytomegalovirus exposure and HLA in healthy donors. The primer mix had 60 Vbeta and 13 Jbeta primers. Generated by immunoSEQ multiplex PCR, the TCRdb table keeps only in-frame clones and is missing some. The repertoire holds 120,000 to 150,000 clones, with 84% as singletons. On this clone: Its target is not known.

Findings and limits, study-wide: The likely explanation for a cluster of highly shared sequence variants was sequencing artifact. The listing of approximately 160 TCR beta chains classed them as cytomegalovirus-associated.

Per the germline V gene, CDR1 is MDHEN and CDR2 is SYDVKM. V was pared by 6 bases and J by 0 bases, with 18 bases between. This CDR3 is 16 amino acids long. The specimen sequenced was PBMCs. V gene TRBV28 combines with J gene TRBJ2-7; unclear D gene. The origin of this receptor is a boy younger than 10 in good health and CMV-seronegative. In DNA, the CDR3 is TGTGCCAGCAGCTCCAACAGTGGATCCATCTCCTACGAGCAGTACTTC. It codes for CASSSNSGSISYEQYF. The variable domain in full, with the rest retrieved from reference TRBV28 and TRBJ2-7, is DVKVTQSSRYLVKRTGEKVFLECVQDMDHENMFWYRQDPGLGLRLIYFSYDVKMKEKGDIPEGYSVSREKKERFSLILESASTNQTSMYLCASSSNSGSISYEQYFGPGTRLTVT.